This TCR beta chain was found in a study of OX40 agonist ivuxolimab in advanced cancers. Study-level background: Ivuxolimab, an antibody acting as an agonist of OX40 (CD134), was used to treat patients. Patients assigned to dose escalation were diagnosed with hepatocellular carcinoma, melanoma, renal cell or head and neck cancer. Study observations and caveats: Partial responders at 0.1-3.0 mg/kg had among the lowest clonal expansion.

The protocol was immunoSEQ multiplex PCR, while the TCRdb copy is restricted to in-frame clones and leaves out a portion. The sample has approximately 42,000 clones; approximately 91% are singletons. The germline V gene has CDR1 LGHNA and CDR2 YNFKEQ. CDR3 size: 17 residues. V lost 4 bases, J lost 7 bases, and 11 bases stayed unmatched. Autoimmune disease history or systemic immunosuppression excluded patients. This clone was detected a few times. Its specificity is unknown. The chain is built from TRBV4-2 and TRBJ2-1; TRBD1 aligns across 12 bases. This material consisted of CD4+ or CD8+ T cells sorted from blood, taken in a trial of the OX40 agonist ivuxolimab. The TCR sequence derives from an adult with an advanced solid tumor such as melanoma, head and neck, liver or kidney cancer. CDR3 loop: CASSPQPGQGARNEQFF. In DNA form, the CDR3 reads TGTGCCAGCAGCCCCCAACCGGGACAGGGGGCGAGAAATGAGCAGTTCTTC.